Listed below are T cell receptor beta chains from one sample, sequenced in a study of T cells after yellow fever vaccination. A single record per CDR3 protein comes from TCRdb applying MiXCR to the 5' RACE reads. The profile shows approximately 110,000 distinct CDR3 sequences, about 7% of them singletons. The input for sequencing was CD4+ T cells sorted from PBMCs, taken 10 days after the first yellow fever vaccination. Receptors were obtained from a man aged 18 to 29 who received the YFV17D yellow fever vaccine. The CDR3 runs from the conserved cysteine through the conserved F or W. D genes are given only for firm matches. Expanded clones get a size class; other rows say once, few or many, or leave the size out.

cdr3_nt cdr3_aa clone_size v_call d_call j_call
TGTGCCAGCAGTTGGACAGGGAAAGGGTCCTACGAGCAGTACTTC CASSWTGKGSYEQYF many TRBV12-3/TRBV12-4 TRBD1 TRBJ2-7
TGTGCCAGCAGCGCCCCTAGCGGGGGGGCCACAGATACGCAGTATTTT CASSAPSGGATDTQYF many TRBV7-2 TRBD2 TRBJ2-3
TGTGCCAGCAGCAAACAGGGGGCGGATGAGCAGTTCTTC CASSKQGADEQFF many TRBV5-4 TRBD1 TRBJ2-1
TGTGCCAGCAGTGACGAGTCCCTTGGGCTAGCTCGGGGCTACACCTTC CASSDESLGLARGYTF NA TRBV25-1 NA TRBJ1-2
TGCGCCAGCAGCTTGGGTAGCGGCCTTCCGCAGTATTTT CASSLGSGLPQYF NA TRBV5-1 NA TRBJ2-3
TGCGCCAGCAGCTCCGAAGCGAGGGAAGCTTTCTTT CASSSEAREAFF many TRBV5-1 NA TRBJ1-1
TGTGCCAGCAGCTTCCGGGGCGGGATTAGCGCGAACAATGAGCAGTTCTTC CASSFRGGISANNEQFF many TRBV5-6 NA TRBJ2-1
TGCAGCGTTGAGAGTGTGAGGACTGAAGCTTTCTTT CSVESVRTEAFF many TRBV29-1 NA TRBJ1-1
TGCGCCAGCACCGATTCCTACGAGCAGTACTTC CASTDSYEQYF many TRBV10-2 NA TRBJ2-7
TGTGCCAGCAGTTCGCGGGGACTAGCGGGGACCGGGGAGCTGTTTTTT CASSSRGLAGTGELFF few TRBV6-5 TRBD2 TRBJ2-2
TGTGCCAGCAGCCCCGCTTCCCTGGACTCTTACTATGGCTACACCTTC CASSPASLDSYYGYTF few TRBV7-8 NA TRBJ1-2
TGCGCCAGCAGCTTGGTGGGGGCCCCAGATACGCAGTATTTT CASSLVGAPDTQYF many TRBV5-1 NA TRBJ2-3
TGTGCCAGCAGCAGGGGAGGGAACACTGAAGCTTTCTTT CASSRGGNTEAFF many TRBV2 NA TRBJ1-1
TGTGCCAGTACCGAACTCCGAGGCGGAGGGACCACTGAAGCTTTCTTT CASTELRGGGTTEAFF many TRBV19 NA TRBJ1-1
TGTGCCACCAGTGATTCCCGGGGTGACACAGATACGCAGTATTTT CATSDSRGDTDTQYF many TRBV24-1 NA TRBJ2-3
TGTGCCATCAGTGAGGCAGGGGGCAACGGCGGGGAGCTGTTTTTT CAISEAGGNGGELFF many TRBV10-3 TRBD1 TRBJ2-2
TGTGCCAGCTCACCGGGCTGGGGGGCCCTTAGCTACGAGCAGTACTTC CASSPGWGALSYEQYF many TRBV18 NA TRBJ2-7
TGCGCCAGCAGCCTTAACGACTACAATGAGCAGTTCTTC CASSLNDYNEQFF many TRBV5-1 NA TRBJ2-1
TGCGCCAGCAGCCAAGACGAAAGATTTCAGCCCCAGCATTTT CASSQDERFQPQHF many TRBV4-3 NA TRBJ1-5
TGTGCCAGCAGCTTAGCGACGATCGTCACAGATACGCAGTATTTT CASSLATIVTDTQYF NA TRBV7-2 NA TRBJ2-3
TGCAGTGCCCCCTGGGGGACTGAAGCTTTCTTT CSAPWGTEAFF many TRBV20-1 NA TRBJ1-1
TGTGCCAGCAGGTCGAGCCCGGGACTAGCGGGGGGTGATGATACGCAGTATTTT CASRSSPGLAGGDDTQYF many TRBV7-6 TRBD2 TRBJ2-3
TGTGCCAGCAGCTCGGTGGCATGGCAGCCCCAGCATTTT CASSSVAWQPQHF many TRBV7-2 NA TRBJ1-5
TGCGCCAGCAGCCAAGGCCAGGGGAGCACCGGGGAGCTGTTTTTT CASSQGQGSTGELFF many TRBV4-3 NA TRBJ2-2
TGCGCCAGCACCCCCGGAGGCGGAACTAGCACAGATACGCAGTATTTT CASTPGGGTSTDTQYF many TRBV5-1 NA TRBJ2-3
TGTGCCAGCAGCCCCCGGGACTGGAACACCGGGGAGCTGTTTTTT CASSPRDWNTGELFF many TRBV11-1 NA TRBJ2-2
TGCGCCAGCAGCCAAGACCAGGGGGTTAACTATGGCTACACCTTC CASSQDQGVNYGYTF many TRBV4-1 TRBD1 TRBJ1-2
TGCAGTGCTAGCCCTTCGGGCAGGGTGAGCACAGATACGCAGTATTTT CSASPSGRVSTDTQYF many TRBV20-1 NA TRBJ2-3
TGTGCCAGCAGCCAAGATTGGGAGGGGCAATATGGCTACACCTTC CASSQDWEGQYGYTF many TRBV14 NA TRBJ1-2
TGTGCCAGCAGTCGCGGGCGTGGGATGACGAACACTGAAGCTTTCTTT CASSRGRGMTNTEAFF many TRBV12-3/TRBV12-4 NA TRBJ1-1
TGTGCCAGCAGTGAACAGGGAGGCACTGAAGCTTTCTTT CASSEQGGTEAFF many TRBV6-4 NA TRBJ1-1
TGTGCCAGCAGCCGACAACCAAACAGGGGAGGCACAGATACGCAGTATTTT CASSRQPNRGGTDTQYF many TRBV4-2 TRBD1 TRBJ2-3
TGTGCCAGCAGCCACTCGGACAGGGGGCCTACCCAGTACTTC CASSHSDRGPTQYF many TRBV3-1 TRBD1 TRBJ2-5
TGCGCCAGCAGTCAATCGAAGCAGGTTCGGGACACCGGGGAGCTGTTTTTT CASSQSKQVRDTGELFF many TRBV23-1 NA TRBJ2-2
TGCGCCAGCAGCCAAGGTTACAACCGGGACAGTCCATACGAGCAGTACTTC CASSQGYNRDSPYEQYF many TRBV4-3 TRBD1 TRBJ2-7
TGTGCCAGCTGCGAAACAGGGGGCTATAATTCACCCCTCCACTTT CASCETGGYNSPLHF NA TRBV7-2 TRBD1 TRBJ1-6
TGTGCCAGCAGCTTAAGCGTTTGGTACGAGACCCAGTACTTC CASSLSVWYETQYF many TRBV11-2 NA TRBJ2-5
TGTGCCAGCAGTTACCTCGGGGGGGCCGGGGTCGCTTCGAACACTGAAGCTTTCTTT CASSYLGGAGVASNTEAFF many TRBV6-5 NA TRBJ1-1
TGTGCCAGCTCACCAGGGACAGGGGAGACTGAAGCTTTCTTT CASSPGTGETEAFF NA TRBV18 TRBD1 TRBJ1-1
TGCGCCAGCAGCTTGGGTTGGTCAGGGACACAAGAGACCCAGTACTTC CASSLGWSGTQETQYF NA TRBV5-1 NA TRBJ2-5
TGTGCCAGCAGGGACAGGCTTGCCCAAGAGACCCAGTACTTC CASRDRLAQETQYF many TRBV27 TRBD1 TRBJ2-5
TGTGCCAGCAGTCTAACGGGAGGGTATAATTCACCCCTCCACTTT CASSLTGGYNSPLHF many TRBV28 NA TRBJ1-6
TGTGCCAGTAGTAACTACAGGGGCAGTACCTACAATGAGCAGTTCTTC CASSNYRGSTYNEQFF many TRBV19 TRBD1 TRBJ2-1
TGTGCCAGCAGTTCCCCCGGGACAGGGGCCCATGGGGAGCTGTTTTTT CASSSPGTGAHGELFF many TRBV6-5 TRBD1 TRBJ2-2
TGTGCCGGCTCGACCTCTTGGGGCACCGGGGAGCTGTTTTTT CAGSTSWGTGELFF many TRBV19 NA TRBJ2-2
TGCGCCAGCAGCTTGGCGGGACAGGGGGAGACCCAGTACTTC CASSLAGQGETQYF many TRBV5-1 TRBD1 TRBJ2-5
TGTGCCAGCAGCTCGGGCTCCCAGCTGGGATACACTGAAGCTTTCTTT CASSSGSQLGYTEAFF many TRBV6-1 NA TRBJ1-1
TGTGCCAGCAGTGAGGGGGGCGGCAATCAGCCCCAGCATTTT CASSEGGGNQPQHF NA TRBV2 NA TRBJ1-5
TGTGCCAGCAGCTCCAAGGGGTTTGCTAATGAAAAACTGTTTTTT CASSSKGFANEKLFF many TRBV12-3/TRBV12-4 NA TRBJ1-4
TGCGCCAGCAGCTTGGGTACGGGTTGGGATACGCAGTATTTT CASSLGTGWDTQYF many TRBV5-1 NA TRBJ2-3
TGCAGTGTTTCGGGACAGGGGGCTCTCAATGAGCAGTTCTTC CSVSGQGALNEQFF many TRBV20-1 TRBD1 TRBJ2-1
TGTGCCAGCAGGCCTCTAAGAAGCTCTGGAAACACCATATATTTT CASRPLRSSGNTIYF many TRBV12-3/TRBV12-4 NA TRBJ1-3
TGTGCCAGTATCCCCGGACAGGTTCCCACTGAAGCTTTCTTT CASIPGQVPTEAFF many TRBV19 TRBD1 TRBJ1-1
TGTGCCAGCACCTGGGTCGAGTTCCTGAACACTGAAGCTTTCTTT CASTWVEFLNTEAFF few TRBV12-3/TRBV12-4 NA TRBJ1-1
TGTGCCAGCAGCGTTACAGGGTATGGGGCTTTCTTT CASSVTGYGAFF many TRBV7-2 NA TRBJ1-1